Presented here are 14 T cell receptor beta chains from one specimen sequenced in a study of beta chain features in type 1 diabetes. Every bit of the isolated RNA underwent reverse transcription, so sequencing read expressed TCRB transcripts. This table comes from immunoSEQ multiplex PCR, and its TCRdb copy is limited to in-frame clones, with some not included. The table includes more than 350,000 clones, about an eighth detected once. Sequenced input: naive CD4+ T cells from blood. Receptors originate from a woman aged 18-35 years in good health.

The chain employs TRBV7-2 and TRBJ2-5; the match to TRBD2 covers 11 bases. The germline gives CDR1 SGHTA, CDR2 FQGNSA. The CDR3 has 15 residues. V was clipped by 8 bases and J by 5 bases; unmatched bases: 10. CDR3 in DNA: TGTGCCAGCGGGCTAGCGGGGGGTTTCAGGGAGACCCAGTACTTC. Translating gives CASGLAGGFRETQYF.

Here the CDR3 reads CASSLNPSSEQYV. In DNA form, the CDR3 reads TGTGCCAGCAGCTTAAACCCCTCCAGCGAGCAGTACGTC. The gene calls are TRBV7-2 and TRBJ2-7; no firm D call. Germline CDR1 and CDR2: SGHTA and FQGNSA. CDR3 length: 13 amino acids. V lost 2 bases to trimming and J lost 6 bases, with 11 bases between them.

The chain recombines TRBV7-2 with TRBJ2-3; D is possibly TRBD1 (6 bases). The CDR3 is 14 residues long. The germline gives CDR1 SGHTA, CDR2 FQGNSA. V was pared by 6 bases and J by 4 bases, with 14 bases between. CDR3 in DNA: TGTGCCAGCAGAACTGGACAGTACGCAGATACGCAGTATTTT. It encodes CASRTGQYADTQYF.

This clone has only a few counts. The rearrangement uses TRBV6-5 and TRBJ2-1, with TRBD1 matching 8 bases. The germline CDR1 and CDR2 sequences are MNHEY and SVGAGI. The CDR3 consists of 15 residues. Germline trimming cut 5 bases from V and 3 bases from J; bases unmatched to any gene: 6. CDR3 coding DNA: TGTGCCAGCAGTCCCGACAGGGGCAGCTACAATGAGCAGTTCTTC. Translated: CASSPDRGSYNEQFF.

In its sample, this clone was seen a few times. The gene calls are TRBV14 and TRBJ2-1, with 9 bases that match TRBD1. CDR3 length: 15 amino acids. V shed 4 bases and J 6 bases; nucleotides not matched to a gene: 7. Per the germline V gene, CDR1 is SGHDN and CDR2 is FVKESK. The CDR3 region has the DNA TGTGCCAGCAGCCGCGGACAGGGGAGAGGCAATGAGCAGTTCTTC. Its protein is CASSRGQGRGNEQFF. The full variable domain, completed using reference TRBV14 and TRBJ2-1, is EAGVTQFPSHSVIEKGQTVTLRCDPISGHDNLYWYRRVMGKEIKFLLHFVKESKQDESGMPNNRFLAERTGGTYSTLKVQPAELEDSGVYFCASSRGQGRGNEQFFGPGTRLTVL.

This clone has a handful of counts. This rearrangement joins TRBV9 to TRBJ2-1; 13 nucleotides align to TRBD2. CDR1 and CDR2 (germline): SGDLS, YYNGEE. Trimming cost V 0 bases and J 10 bases; bases outside gene matches: 4. This CDR3 is 15 amino acids long. The CDR3 is CASSVGLAGGMEQFF. As DNA, the CDR3 is TGTGCCAGCAGCGTAGGACTAGCGGGAGGCATGGAGCAGTTCTTC.

This clone was found a few times. The V call is TRBV28, the J call TRBJ2-7; D gene uncertain. The CDR3 is 11 amino acids. V lost 4 bases to trimming and J lost 2 bases, with 3 bases between them. Germline V lookup: CDR1 MDHEN, CDR2 SYDVKM. In DNA, the CDR3 is TGTGCCAGCAGTTCCACCTACGAGCAGTACGTC. Translated, it gives CASSSTYEQYV.

The chain is built from TRBV2 and TRBJ2-3; D possibly corresponds to TRBD1 (5 bases). Germline CDR1 SNHLY, CDR2 FYNNEI. The CDR3 is 18 residues long. V was shortened by 0 bases and J by 2 bases, with 18 bases between the two germline ends. CDR3 loop: CASSEALTVRILTDTQYF. In nucleotides, the CDR3 is TGTGCCAGCAGTGAAGCGCTGACAGTCCGTATCCTCACAGATACGCAGTATTTT.

This clone was seen only once. V usage is TRBV7-6 and J usage is TRBJ2-6; 11 nucleotides line up with TRBD2. The CDR3 is 18 amino acids. J gave up 0 bases and V 4 bases, and 5 bases lay outside the gene matches. Germline values: CDR1 SGHVS, CDR2 FNYEAQ. CDR3 DNA sequence: TGTGCCAGCAGCTACCGACTAGCGGGGAGCTCTGGGGCCAACGTCCTGACTTTC. Its translation: CASSYRLAGSSGANVLTF.

This clone was counted only a few times. The chain couples TRBV14 to TRBJ2-5, with 8 bases aligning to TRBD1. This CDR3 is 15 amino acids long. Germline CDR1 SGHDN, CDR2 FVKESK. Unmatched junction bases numbered 8, after V lost 8 bases and J lost 0 bases. The CDR3: CASSNQGANQETQYF. The CDR3, as DNA: TGTGCCAGCTCAAACCAGGGGGCGAACCAAGAGACCCAGTACTTC.

This clone was detected a few times. The V and J genes are TRBV7-2 and TRBJ1-2, with D perhaps matching TRBD1 (6 bases). The CDR3 is 14 amino acids. Looked up from germline, CDR1 is SGHTA and CDR2 is FQGNSA. Trimming removed 6 bases at V and 3 bases at J, with 14 bases between. The CDR3 bases are TGTGCCAGCAGTATCAACAGGGCAGACTATGGCTACACCTTC. As protein: CASSINRADYGYTF.

This clone was seen a handful of times. The chain is built from TRBV19 and TRBJ2-7; a weak D match, TRBD1 (6 bases). The CDR3 totals 13 residues. The germline V gene encodes CDR1 LNHDA and CDR2 SQIVND (reference sequence). V lost 5 bases and J 5 bases, leaving 13 bases between the germline ends. CDR3 loop: CASSLYRADEQYF. Here the CDR3 DNA reads TGTGCCAGTAGTCTCTACAGGGCCGACGAGCAGTACTTC.

There are a few counts of this clone. V and J are TRBV29-1 and TRBJ2-5; no firm D call. This CDR3 region has 12 residues. Looked up from germline, CDR1 is SQVTM and CDR2 is ANQGSEA. Trimming cost V 4 bases and J 5 bases, with 11 bases left between them. CDR3 in amino acids: CSVVYPAETQYF. The CDR3 DNA follows: TGCAGCGTTGTTTATCCGGCGGAGACCCAGTACTTC.

This clone was recorded a few times. The V and J genes are TRBV23-1 and TRBJ2-5; D not resolved. TRBV23-1 is an ORF, with its function uncertain. V was shortened by 0 bases and J by 6 bases, with 20 bases between the two germline ends. CDR3 size: 17 residues. The CDR3 DNA sequence: TGCGCCAGCAGTCAATCAATACGCAGGAAAAGCCCCAAGACCCAGTACTTC. This sequence encodes CASSQSIRRKSPKTQYF.